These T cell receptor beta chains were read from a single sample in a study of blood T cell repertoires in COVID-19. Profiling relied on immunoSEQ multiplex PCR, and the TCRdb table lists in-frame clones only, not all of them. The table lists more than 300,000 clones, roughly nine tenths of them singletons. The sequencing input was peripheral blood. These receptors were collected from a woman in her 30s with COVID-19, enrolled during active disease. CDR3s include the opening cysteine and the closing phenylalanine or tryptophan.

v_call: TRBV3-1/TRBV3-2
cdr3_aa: CASSQGDKNYGYTF

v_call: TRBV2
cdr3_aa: CASDPNRGRDTQYF

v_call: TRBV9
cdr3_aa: CASSVLSGRGGNEQFF

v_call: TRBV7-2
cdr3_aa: CASSLGGQYYEQYF

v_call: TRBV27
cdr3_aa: CASSASTGVAEAFF

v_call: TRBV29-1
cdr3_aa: CSVVLATGELFF

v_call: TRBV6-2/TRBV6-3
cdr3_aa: CASSGLLRETQYF

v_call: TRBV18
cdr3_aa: CASSPPTGSRETQYF

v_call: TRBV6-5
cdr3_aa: CASSYGRTTQGHGYTF

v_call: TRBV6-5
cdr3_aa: CASSYGTGDYAAQAFF

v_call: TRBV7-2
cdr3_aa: CASSLEGRALEGYTF

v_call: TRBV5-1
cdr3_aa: CASSFLAGRYNEQFF

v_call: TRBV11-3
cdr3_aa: CAWDSYTGELFF

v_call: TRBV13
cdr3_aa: CASSLGSRGEAFF

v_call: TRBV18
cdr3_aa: CASSVDRGPVTEAFF

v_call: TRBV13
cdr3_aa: CASAAWGRRETQYF

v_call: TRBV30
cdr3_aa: CAWDRVNTEAFF

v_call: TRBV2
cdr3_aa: CASSSTNEKLFF

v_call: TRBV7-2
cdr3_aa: CASSGFLAGGPDTQYF

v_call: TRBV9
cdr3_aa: CASSVAGTTYNEQFF

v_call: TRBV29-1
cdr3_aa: CSVSGLNTEAFF

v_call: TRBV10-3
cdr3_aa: CAISESAHTGGEKLFF

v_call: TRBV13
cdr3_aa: CASRWGGRNNSPLHF

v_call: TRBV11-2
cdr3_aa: CASSYSQGLNTEAFF

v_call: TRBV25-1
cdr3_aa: CASSPGGGQPQHF

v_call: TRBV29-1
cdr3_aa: CSVEGGEAFF

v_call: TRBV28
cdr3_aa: CASSLPQPGGGTGELFF

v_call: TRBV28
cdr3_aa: CASSLPRRGARTDTQYF

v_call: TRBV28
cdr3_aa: CASRRSSGSYNSPLHF

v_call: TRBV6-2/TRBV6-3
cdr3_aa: CASSYDSTGSTEAFF

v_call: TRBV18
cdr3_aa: CASSRTDNQPQHF

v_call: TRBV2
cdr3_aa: CASSVQGARGNTIYF

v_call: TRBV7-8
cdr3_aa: CASSLEAGVETEAFF

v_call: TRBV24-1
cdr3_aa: CATSDPGRGFGELFF

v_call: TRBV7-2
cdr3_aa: CASSRGTGAGYTF

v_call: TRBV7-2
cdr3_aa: CASMGGGMNTEAFF

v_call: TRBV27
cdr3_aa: CASSLSWDSNQPQHF

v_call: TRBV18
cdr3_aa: CASSPPSSGGYNEQFF

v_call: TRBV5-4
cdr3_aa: CASSLAEGELFF

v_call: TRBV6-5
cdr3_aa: CASNRQGANQPQHF

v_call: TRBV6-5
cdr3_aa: CASSYSGTGSRAFF

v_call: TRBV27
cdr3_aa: CASSLQGGTEAFF

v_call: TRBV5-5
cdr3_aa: CASSRRDSGDTQYF

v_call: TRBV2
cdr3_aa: CASRRGSGAGETQYF

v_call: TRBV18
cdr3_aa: CASRDQTGFGGAFF

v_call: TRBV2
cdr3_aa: CASSSWGSPLHF

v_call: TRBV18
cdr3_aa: CASSPPRDTQYF

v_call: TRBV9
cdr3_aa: CASSPGGGNTEAFF

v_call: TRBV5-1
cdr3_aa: CASRRTSGGLPSTDTQYF

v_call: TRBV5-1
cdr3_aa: CASSLTETGYGYTF

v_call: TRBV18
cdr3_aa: CASSLPGGLGANVLTF

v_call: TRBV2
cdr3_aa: CASSVLTTNEKLFF

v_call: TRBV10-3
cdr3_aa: CAISGAAQETQYF

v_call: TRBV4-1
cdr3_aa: CASSYRQTNTEAFF

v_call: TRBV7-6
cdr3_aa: CASSPWRGDEQFF

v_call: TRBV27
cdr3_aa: CASSTRDTNYGYTF

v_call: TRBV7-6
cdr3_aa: CASSHGSGGEKLFF

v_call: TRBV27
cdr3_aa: CASSRRQGEEDTEAFF

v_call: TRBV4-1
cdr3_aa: CASSQGDTSYEQYF

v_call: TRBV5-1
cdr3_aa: CASSWTEGETQYF